The 31 T cell receptor beta chains listed next were all sequenced from one sample in a study of graft-versus-host responses after intestinal transplantation. For these receptors, no antigen is known. The method was immunoSEQ multiplex PCR; TCRdb's version includes in-frame clones alone and lacks a portion of them. The sample contains some 90,000 clones, roughly 80% of which appear only once. This sample comprised unstimulated CD4+ T cells sorted from spleen or lymph node cells, obtained before intestinal transplant. The receptors come from a human donor who received an intestinal transplant.

The CDR3 protein is CASSQGFGSGANVLTF. The CDR3 DNA reads as TGCGCCAGCAGCCAAGGGTTCGGGTCTGGGGCCAACGTCCTGACTTTC. V is TRBV4-1 and J is TRBJ2-6; D is unresolved. The CDR3 totals 16 residues. With 1 base removed from V and 1 base from J, the gap between germline ends came to 8 bases. Germline V gene data show CDR1 as MGHRA and CDR2 as YSYEKL.

This clone has only one observation. This chain uses TRBV28 with TRBJ1-1, with unresolved D. V gave up 9 bases and J gave up 7 bases, with 18 bases separating them. From germline, CDR1 is MDHEN and CDR2 SYDVKM. The CDR3 extends over 13 amino acids. The CDR3 DNA reads TGTGCCAGTTTTTCGCGGCCGGGTGGTGAAGCTTTCTTT. Translation: CASFSRPGGEAFF.

The chain has TRBV4-1 and TRBJ1-2; D is perhaps TRBD1 (5 bases). CDR1 MGHRA and CDR2 YSYEKL come from the germline V gene. The CDR3 is 13 residues long. Deletions cut 0 bases from V and 8 bases from J, with 10 bases between. The CDR3 is CASSQETASGYTF. The CDR3 DNA reads as TGCGCCAGCAGCCAAGAGACAGCTTCCGGCTACACCTTC.

The J gene is TRBJ1-2, the V gene TRBV14; TRBD1 is a possible D gene (6 bases). The CDR3 consists of 14 residues. Germline V gene lookup returns CDR1 SGHDN and CDR2 FVKESK. With 4 bases removed from V and 4 bases from J, the gap between germline ends came to 13 bases. CDR3 sequence: CASSPVTGSYGYTF. In nucleotides, the CDR3 is TGTGCCAGCAGCCCCGTTACAGGGAGCTATGGCTACACCTTC.

The CDR3 here is CASSLLARGQETQYF. CDR3 in DNA: TGCGCCAGCAGCTTACTAGCGAGGGGCCAAGAGACCCAGTACTTC. The V and J genes are TRBV5-1 and TRBJ2-5; 7 positions agree with TRBD2. The CDR3 loop spans 15 amino acids. Germline V gives CDR1 SGHRS, CDR2 YFSETQ. Trimming took 2 bases from V and 1 from J; bases not matched to a gene: 5. The whole variable domain, filled in from reference TRBV5-1 and TRBJ2-5, reads KAGVTQTPRYLIKTRGQQVTLSCSPISGHRSVSWYQQTPGQGLQFLFEYFSETQRNKGNFPGRFSGRQFSNSRSEMNVSTLELGDSALYLCASSLLARGQETQYFGPGTRLLVL.

The chain uses TRBV2 and TRBJ1-1, with D maybe TRBD1 (6 bases). The CDR3 has 12 residues. Germline values: CDR1 SNHLY, CDR2 FYNNEI. Trimming stripped 7 bases from V and 8 bases from J, with 14 bases between. DNA of the CDR3: TGTGCCAGCAAAAGGTTTGGGACAGAAGCTTTCTTT. Translation gives CASKRFGTEAFF.

The chain carries TRBV5-1 and TRBJ2-7; TRBD1 matches 7 bases. Germline trimming cut 2 bases from V and 4 bases from J; bases unmatched to any gene: 12. CDR1 SGHRS and CDR2 YFSETQ come from the germline V gene. This CDR3 is built from 16 residues. CDR3 loop: CASSLATGPGVYEQYF. The DNA for the CDR3 is TGCGCCAGCAGCTTAGCGACAGGGCCAGGGGTATACGAGCAGTACTTC.

The chain links TRBV7-3 to TRBJ2-3; 9 positions agree with TRBD2. CDR1 and CDR2 from the germline V gene are SGHTA and FQGTGA. The CDR3 covers 16 residues. V lost 5 bases, J lost 4 bases, and 10 bases stayed unmatched. CDR3 DNA: TGTGCCAGCAGCACCTCACTAGCGGGTGGGTCAGATACGCAGTATTTT. Translating gives CASSTSLAGGSDTQYF.

The gene calls are TRBV5-1 and TRBJ2-1; 8 bases line up with TRBD1. The V and J ends lost 0 bases and 2 bases, in that order; junction bases with no gene match: 1. Germline CDR1 and CDR2: SGHRS and YFSETQ. This CDR3 region has 15 residues. For the CDR3, the DNA is TGCGCCAGCAGCTTGGGACAGGGGACCTACAATGAGCAGTTCTTC. It is translated as CASSLGQGTYNEQFF.

This chain joins TRBV19 and TRBJ2-5; TRBD1 agrees at 9 bases. The J call may be wrong; the DNA end is better matched by TRBJ2-7. Germline assignment: CDR1 LNHDA and CDR2 SQIVND (reference sequence). CDR3 length: 15 residues. CDR3 region: CASNPTGGVSYEQYF. CDR3 coding DNA: TGTGCCAGTAACCCTACAGGGGGCGTTTCCTACGAGCAGTACTTC.

The chain employs TRBV10-1 and TRBJ2-7; 7 nucleotides agree with TRBD1. The germline V gene has CDR1 WNHNN and CDR2 SYGVQD (reference sequence). Unmatched junction bases numbered 8, after V lost 3 bases and J lost 0 bases. CDR3 size: 16 residues. The CDR3 here is CASSERDRRSSYEQYF. In nucleotides, the CDR3 is TGCGCCAGCAGTGAAAGGGACAGAAGGAGCTCCTACGAGCAGTACTTC.

This chain links TRBV6-6 with TRBJ2-2; the match to TRBD1 covers 8 bases. The CDR3 consists of 14 residues. Trimming took 7 bases from V and 1 from J; bases not matched to a gene: 2. The germline V gene encodes CDR1 MNHNY and CDR2 SVGAGI (reference sequence). The CDR3 region has the DNA TGTGCCAGCAAGGGACAGGAGAACACCGGGGAGCTGTTTTTT. Protein: CASKGQENTGELFF.

With regard to this clone: This specimen includes other DNA sequences encoding the same CDR3. The chain uses TRBV4-1 and TRBJ2-1; TRBD2 is a possible D gene (5 bases). This CDR3 has 14 amino acids. Germline V lookup: CDR1 MGHRA, CDR2 YSYEKL. V was clipped by 0 bases and J by 10 bases, with 13 bases between them. CDR3 coding DNA: TGCGCCAGCAGCCAAGATCGGGGATTGGGGGAGCAGTTCTTC. Its protein is CASSQDRGLGEQFF.

In the case of this clone: Germline and junction disagree at one end, which may indicate a read error. V gene TRBV18 combines with J gene TRBJ1-2; TRBD1 matches 7 bases. This CDR3 comprises 15 residues. CDR1 is KGHSH and CDR2 is LQKENI in the germline V gene. CDR3 residues: CASPPGTAPNYGYTF. The CDR3 region has the DNA TGTGCCAGCCCACCTGGGACAGCCCCTAACTATGGCTACACCTTC.

The V gene is TRBV7-9, the J gene TRBJ2-1; a weak D match, TRBD2 (7 bases). V gave up 0 bases and J gave up 4 bases, with 13 bases separating them. Germline V gene sequence: CDR1 SEHNR, CDR2 FQNEAQ (reference sequence). The CDR3 runs 16 residues. This CDR3 reads CASSLARAGAYNEQFF. As DNA, the CDR3 is TGTGCCAGCAGCTTAGCGAGGGCGGGGGCTTACAATGAGCAGTTCTTC.

V gene TRBV28 combines with J gene TRBJ2-7; 7 nucleotides align to TRBD1. Trimming took 4 bases from V and 0 from J; bases not matched to a gene: 6. CDR3 length equals 15 residues. Germline values: CDR1 MDHEN, CDR2 SYDVKM. The DNA of the CDR3 is TGTGCCAGCAGTTCAGAGGGGGCTAGCTCCTACGAGCAGTACTTC. Translation gives CASSSEGASSYEQYF.

The chain combines TRBV6-5 with TRBJ1-3, with D uncertain. Germline V gene sequence: CDR1 MNHEY, CDR2 SVGAGI. V was cut by 0 bases and J by 0 bases, with 6 bases left in between. The CDR3 spans 15 residues. The CDR3 nucleotides read TGTGCCAGCAGTTACTCAGCGAGCTCTGGAAACACCATATATTTT. Its protein is CASSYSASSGNTIYF.

The V and J genes are TRBV5-6 and TRBJ2-7, with a weak D call TRBD2 (6 bases). The germline CDR1 and CDR2 sequences are SGHDT and YYEEEE. The CDR3 consists of 13 residues. V was trimmed by 1 base and J by 7 bases, leaving 12 bases between them. CDR3 nucleotides: TGTGCCAGCAGCTTGAGCCTGGCGGGGGAGCAGTACTTC. Translating gives CASSLSLAGEQYF.

This clone was seen once. The J gene is TRBJ2-1, the V gene TRBV19; 12 bases agree with TRBD2. The trim removed 4 bases at V and 4 bases at J, leaving 5 bases unmatched. Per the germline V gene, CDR1 is LNHDA and CDR2 is SQIVND (reference sequence). The CDR3 loop spans 16 amino acids. Here the CDR3 reads CASSRPSGREYNEQFF. CDR3 DNA sequence: TGTGCCAGTAGTAGACCTAGCGGGAGGGAATACAATGAGCAGTTCTTC.

This clone was seen a single time. The chain is built from TRBV28 and TRBJ1-2; the D gene is possibly TRBD1 (6 bases). Germline-derived CDR1 and CDR2 are MDHEN and SYDVKM. The CDR3 is 12 amino acids. V was pared by 5 bases and J by 4 bases, with 8 bases between. CDR3 protein: CASSRTVYGYTF. Written as DNA, the CDR3 is TGTGCCAGCAGTCGGACAGTCTATGGCTACACCTTC.

This clone has just a few counts. J is TRBJ1-2 and V is TRBV25-1, with TRBD1 as a possible D gene (6 bases). CDR1 MGHDK and CDR2 SYGVNS come from the germline V gene. The V gene lost 4 bases and the J gene lost 2 bases, with 11 bases spanning the gap. This CDR3 has 14 amino acids. The CDR3 protein is CASSGDTTNYGYTF. In DNA, the CDR3 is TGTGCCAGCAGTGGGGACACAACGAACTATGGCTACACCTTC.

This clone has more than one count but fewer than ten. The chain couples TRBV5-6 to TRBJ2-3; 9 positions match TRBD2. The CDR3 covers 12 residues. Trimming at V came to 2 bases and at J to 15 bases, leaving 7 bases not matched to a gene. Germline CDR1 SGHDT, CDR2 YYEEEE. CDR3 DNA sequence: TGTGCCAGCAGCTTAGGCGGGGGGGCCGGATATTTT. As protein: CASSLGGGAGYF.

V gene TRBV29-1 combines with J gene TRBJ2-3; TRBD2 is a possible D gene (6 bases). CDR3 length: 13 residues. Germline V gene lookup returns CDR1 SQVTM and CDR2 ANQGSEA. The V gene lost 3 bases and the J gene lost 2 bases, with 9 bases spanning the gap. CDR3 sequence (DNA): TGCAGCGTTGACGCGGGAAACACAGATACGCAGTATTTT. Protein product: CSVDAGNTDTQYF.

The J gene is TRBJ1-5, the V gene TRBV10-3, with TRBD1 matching over 8 bases. Germline loops: CDR1 ENHRY, CDR2 SYGVKD. CDR3 size: 15 residues. V lost 5 bases to trimming and J lost 7 bases; unmatched junction nucleotides: 10. Here the CDR3 reads CAISPDRESRQPQHF. CDR3 bases: TGTGCCATCAGTCCGGACAGGGAGTCTAGACAGCCCCAGCATTTT.

This chain links TRBV25-1 with TRBJ2-5; tentatively, D is TRBD2 (7 bases). Germline values: CDR1 MGHDK, CDR2 SYGVNS. V shed 1 base and J shed 9 bases, with 15 bases lying between them. The CDR3 sequence is 14 residues long. CDR3 nucleotides: TGTGCCAGCAGTGAATTAGTAGGGGGGGGGTCCCAGTACTTC. This gives the protein CASSELVGGGSQYF. Combining the CDR3 with reference TRBV25-1 and TRBJ2-5 gives the whole variable domain EADIYQTPRYLVIGTGKKITLECSQTMGHDKMYWYQQDPGMELHLIHYSYGVNSTEKGDLSSESTVSRIRTEHFPLTLESARPSHTSQYLCASSELVGGGSQYFGPGTRLLVL.

The CDR3 here is CASSEVGQGPQPQHF. In nucleotides, the CDR3 is TGTGCCAGCAGTGAAGTGGGACAGGGGCCTCAGCCCCAGCATTTT. V is TRBV6-1 and J is TRBJ1-5; 10 nucleotides line up with TRBD1. Germline CDR1 MNHNS, CDR2 SASEGT. V was clipped by 1 base and J by 6 bases; unmatched bases: 3. This CDR3 is built from 15 residues.

The rearrangement links TRBV15 to TRBJ2-7; 8 positions match TRBD1. After removal of 0 bases from V and 0 bases from J, the junction contained 7 bases not matched to a gene. Germline-derived CDR1 and CDR2 are LNHNV and YYDKDF (reference sequence). This CDR3 spans 17 amino acids. Here the CDR3 DNA reads TGTGCCACCAGCAGAGATCCGACCGGGACAGGCTCCTACGAGCAGTACTTC. This codes for CATSRDPTGTGSYEQYF. Full variable domain (outside the CDR3, taken from reference TRBV15 and TRBJ2-7): DAMVIQNPRYQVTQFGKPVTLSCSQTLNHNVMYWYQQKSSQAPKLLFHYYDKDFNNEADTPDNFQSRRPNTSFCFLDIRSPGLGDTAMYLCATSRDPTGTGSYEQYFGPGTRLTVT.

This clone came up once. CDR3 protein: CASSPQATMNTEAFF. CDR3 bases: TGTGCCAGCAGCCCTCAGGCTACCATGAACACTGAAGCTTTCTTT. The chain is built from TRBV13 and TRBJ1-1; no clear D gene. CDR3 length: 15 amino acids. Looked up from germline, CDR1 is PRHDT and CDR2 is FYEKMQ (reference sequence). V lost 5 bases and J 0 bases, leaving 13 bases between the germline ends.

V usage is TRBV7-6 and J usage is TRBJ1-1; no clear D gene. The CDR3 runs to 13 residues. From germline, CDR1 is SGHVS and CDR2 FNYEAQ. V was pared by 3 bases and J by 3 bases, with 8 bases between. CDR3: CASSLESYTEAFF. As DNA, the CDR3 is TGTGCCAGCAGCTTGGAGTCCTACACTGAAGCTTTCTTT.

Of note for this clone: At one end, the junction sequence differs from germline, possibly due to a read error. The CDR3 loop is CASSLGQGASF. The CDR3 DNA follows: TGTGCCAGTAGTCTCGGACAGGGGGCGAGTTTT. The V and J genes are TRBV19 and TRBJ1-5; 11 bases agree with TRBD1. The CDR3 contains 11 residues. Germline lookup yields CDR1 LNHDA and CDR2 SQIVND (reference sequence).

V and J are TRBV5-6 and TRBJ1-1, with a possible D match to TRBD1 (5 bases). CDR1 is SGHDT and CDR2 is YYEEEE in the germline V gene. The length of the CDR3 is 15 residues. V lost 2 bases and J lost 4, with 15 bases in between. The CDR3 sequence: CASSFNQGRGTEAFF. The CDR3 coding sequence is TGTGCCAGCAGCTTCAACCAGGGTAGAGGCACTGAAGCTTTCTTT.